This T cell receptor beta chain was sequenced in a study of blood T cell repertoires in COVID-19. About the research overall: From the United States, Italy and Spain came samples of acute and convalescent COVID-19. Sample material is recorded as cDNA or gDNA derived from T cells, B-cell-depleted T cells, or PBMCs.

Per the original methods: Reference gene primer amplification in the assay estimated nucleated cell counts. Here immunoSEQ multiplex PCR was the method, and the copy in TCRdb shows in-frame clones only, minus some. The V and J calls and clone size are taken from that table; D and trimming were inferred from the DNA. The sample lists roughly 29,000 clones, roughly nine tenths seen once, with 9% to 9.5% in the top ten. V shed 4 bases and J shed 1 base, with 9 bases lying between them. CDR3 length equals 14 residues. CDR1 and CDR2 (germline): SEHNR, FQNEAQ (reference sequence). Sequenced: peripheral blood. The V call is TRBV7-9, the J call TRBJ2-3; the D gene is possibly TRBD1 (5 bases). This sequence originates from a human donor in a cohort sampled during active COVID-19. CDR3 in amino acids: CASSSGHGTDTQYF. CDR3 DNA sequence: TGTGCCAGCAGCTCAGGACACGGCACAGATACGCAGTATTTT.